Below are 11 T cell receptor beta chains sequenced from a single sample in a study of cytomegalovirus exposure and HLA in healthy donors. TCRdb's copy holds only in-frame clones and misses some; the assay was immunoSEQ multiplex PCR. The table lists about 110,000 clones, around 89% of them singletons. The specimen was PBMCs. The source is a woman aged 25 to 39 in good health and CMV-seropositive.

V gene TRBV5-3 combines with J gene TRBJ1-2; 9 bases align to TRBD1. TRBV5-3 belongs to the ORF category, with a function that is uncertain. The length of the CDR3 is 14 residues. V shed 6 bases, J shed 6 bases, and the junction held 9 bases outside the gene matches. The CDR3 sequence is CARTRADRGNGYTF. DNA for the CDR3: TGTGCCAGAACCCGAGCGGACAGGGGCAATGGCTACACCTTC.

V and J are TRBV4-2 and TRBJ1-1, with a weak D call TRBD1 (6 bases). CDR3 length equals 15 residues. The germline V gene has CDR1 LGHNA and CDR2 YNFKEQ. V dropped 6 bases and J dropped 1 base, with 15 bases sitting between them. In nucleotides, the CDR3 is TGTGCCAGCAGATTGGACAGCGGTAGGAACACTGAAGCTTTCTTT. Protein: CASRLDSGRNTEAFF.

The chain links TRBV6-1 to TRBJ2-3; possible D gene TRBD1, 5 bases. The CDR3 extends over 16 amino acids. Germline CDR1 and CDR2: MNHNS and SASEGT. V was pared by 2 bases and J by 0 bases, with 12 bases between. The DNA of the CDR3 is TGTGCCAGCAGTGAATATGGGGCCTCTAGCACAGATACGCAGTATTTT. Its translation: CASSEYGASSTDTQYF.

The DNA for the CDR3 is TGTGCCAGCAGCCCTGGGACTAGCGGGGGGACCCAGTCGACCCAGTACTTC. Translating it yields CASSPGTSGGTQSTQYF. The chain has TRBV2 and TRBJ2-5; 15 bases map to TRBD2. CDR1 and CDR2 (germline): SNHLY, FYNNEI. The CDR3 totals 17 residues. V gave up 6 bases and J gave up 7 bases; unmatched junction bases: 12.

The chain's CDR3 is CASRQGDQPQHF. CDR3 DNA: TGTGCCAGCAGACAGGGGGATCAGCCCCAGCATTTT. The genes are TRBV6-5 and TRBJ1-5; TRBD1 matches 8 bases. Germline values: CDR1 MNHEY, CDR2 SVGAGI. The CDR3 consists of 12 residues. V trimming: 6 bases; J trimming: 5 bases; junction bases outside the gene matches: 0.

J is TRBJ2-1 and V is TRBV5-1; TRBD1 might be the D (5 bases). The germline CDR1 and CDR2 sequences are SGHRS and YFSETQ. CDR3 size: 16 residues. V shed 1 base and J shed 4 bases, with 15 bases lying between them. The CDR3, as DNA: TGCGCCAGCAGCTTGCACCCGGACACCTCTTACAATGAGCAGTTCTTC. It is translated as CASSLHPDTSYNEQFF.

V usage is TRBV19 and J usage is TRBJ1-5, with D hard to call. V was shortened by 7 bases and J by 0 bases, with 16 bases between the two germline ends. The CDR3 contains 16 residues. Germline values: CDR1 LNHDA, CDR2 SQIVND (reference sequence). The CDR3 region is CASMSGFSGSNQPQHF. The CDR3 DNA follows: TGTGCCAGTATGAGCGGCTTCTCGGGTAGCAATCAGCCCCAGCATTTT.

The V and J genes are TRBV30 and TRBJ1-1; 7 bases line up with TRBD1. CDR1 is GTSNPN, CDR2 SVGIG, per germline (reference sequence). Trimming took 2 bases from V and 5 from J; bases not matched to a gene: 5. CDR3 length: 13 amino acids. The CDR3 reads CAWSRQGRTEAFF. In nucleotides, the CDR3 is TGTGCCTGGAGTCGACAGGGTAGGACTGAAGCTTTCTTT.

CDR3 sequence (DNA): TGTGCCAGCACCCCTGTCCAAGTTGAGACCGGGGAGCTGTTTTTT. It is translated as CASTPVQVETGELFF. The V and J genes are TRBV28 and TRBJ2-2, with unresolved D. Germline V gene sequence: CDR1 MDHEN, CDR2 SYDVKM. CDR3 length equals 15 residues. The germline V and J ends were trimmed by 7 bases and 5 bases, with 17 bases remaining between them.

V is TRBV18 and J is TRBJ2-5; 8 positions agree with TRBD1. The CDR3 has 14 amino acids. After removal of 5 bases from V and 4 bases from J, the junction contained 6 bases not matched to a gene. CDR1 is KGHSH and CDR2 is LQKENI in the germline V gene. CDR3 loop: CASSAFDRGETQYF. CDR3 nucleotides: TGTGCCAGCTCAGCATTTGACAGGGGAGAGACCCAGTACTTC.

The chain carries TRBV4-1 and TRBJ1-1; no firm D call. The CDR3 consists of 15 residues. CDR1 is MGHRA, CDR2 YSYEKL, per germline. The germline V and J ends were trimmed by 4 bases and 1 base, with 13 bases remaining between them. CDR3 loop: CASSRTRRENTEAFF. The CDR3 coding sequence is TGCGCCAGCAGCCGCACACGGAGGGAGAACACTGAAGCTTTCTTT.